A single T cell receptor (beta chain) is shown here with its context. This CDR3 is built from 14 residues. V was shortened by 4 bases and J by 3 bases, with 11 bases between the two germline ends. The V gene's germline CDR1 is MNHEY and CDR2 SVGAGI. This sample stems from a study of cytomegalovirus exposure and HLA in healthy donors. Study details: An early release of data contained 75 million to 100 million unique TCRs, which came from HLA-typed donors.

The PCR employed 60 Vbeta primers together with 13 Jbeta primers. Some clones are missing from TCRdb's copy, which holds only in-frame ones; the method was immunoSEQ multiplex PCR. The sample holds approximately 130,000 clones, less than 80% seen once. The sequence was obtained from a man aged 45-65 years in good health and CMV-seropositive. The sample consisted of PBMCs. The rearrangement joins TRBV6-5 to TRBJ2-3, with a possible D match to TRBD1 (5 bases). CDR3 protein: CASSFRVPTDTQYF. The DNA of the CDR3 is TGTGCCAGCAGTTTCAGGGTCCCAACAGATACGCAGTATTTT.